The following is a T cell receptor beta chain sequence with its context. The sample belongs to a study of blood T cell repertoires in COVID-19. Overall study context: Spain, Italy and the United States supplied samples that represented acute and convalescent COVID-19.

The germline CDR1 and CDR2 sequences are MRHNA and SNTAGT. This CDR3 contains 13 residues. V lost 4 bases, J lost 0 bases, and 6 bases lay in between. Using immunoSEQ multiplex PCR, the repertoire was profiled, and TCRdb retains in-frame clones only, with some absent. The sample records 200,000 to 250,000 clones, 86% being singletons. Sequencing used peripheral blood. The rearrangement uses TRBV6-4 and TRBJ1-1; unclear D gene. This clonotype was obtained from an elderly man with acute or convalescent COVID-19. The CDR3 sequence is CASSAEMNTEAFF. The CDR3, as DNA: TGTGCCAGCAGTGCCGAGATGAACACTGAAGCTTTCTTT.